The T cell receptor beta chain under discussion was sequenced for a study of blood T cell repertoires in COVID-19. About the study: Whether acute or convalescent, the COVID-19 samples came from the United States, Italy and Spain. Nucleic acid was either cDNA or gDNA, and it came from T cells, B-cell-depleted T cells, or PBMCs.

The CDR3 contains 16 residues. The germline CDR1 and CDR2 sequences are LGHDT and YNNKEL (reference sequence). V was cut by 0 bases and J by 4 bases, with 15 bases left in between. The table came from immunoSEQ multiplex PCR; TCRdb's copy has only in-frame clones and leaves some out. The table includes about 210,000 clones, 65% to 90% detected once. The rearrangement joins TRBV3-1 (or the pseudogene TRBV3-2) to TRBJ1-1; the D gene is possibly TRBD1 (6 bases). Sequenced input: peripheral blood. This TCR derives from a man aged 50 or older with active or convalescent COVID-19. The CDR3 region is CASSQDARRGSTEAFF. DNA for the CDR3: TGTGCCAGCAGCCAAGACGCTCGAAGGGGGAGCACTGAAGCTTTCTTT.